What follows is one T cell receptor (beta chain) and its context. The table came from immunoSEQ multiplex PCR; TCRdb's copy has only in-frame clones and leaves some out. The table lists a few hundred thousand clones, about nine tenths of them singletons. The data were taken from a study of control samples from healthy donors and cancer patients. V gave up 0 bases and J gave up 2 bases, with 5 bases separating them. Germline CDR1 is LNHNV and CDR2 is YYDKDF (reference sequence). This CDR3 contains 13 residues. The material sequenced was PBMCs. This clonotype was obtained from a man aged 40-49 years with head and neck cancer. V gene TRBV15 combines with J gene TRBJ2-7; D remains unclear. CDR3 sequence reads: CATSRDRTYEQYF. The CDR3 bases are TGTGCCACCAGCAGAGACCGAACCTACGAGCAGTACTTC.